This TCR beta chain is from a study of T cells in Graves' hyperthyroidism and ophthalmopathy. The CDR3 runs to 16 residues. The V gene end was trimmed by 6 bases and the J gene end by 2 bases; junction bases not matched to a gene: 11. Germline CDR1 KGHSH, CDR2 LQKENI. This clonotype was picked up a small number of times. Amplification targeted TCR beta CDR3 regions from RNA transcripts. The HTBI primer set was used in a first-round RT-PCR of the TCR CDR3. TCRdb re-analysed the multiplex PCR reads in MiXCR, keeping a single row per CDR3 protein. The repertoire includes around 490,000 distinct CDR3 sequences, less than 20% of them detected once, and over 45% sits in the top ten.

This TCR derives from a man between 35 and 55 years old with Graves' ophthalmopathy. The sample comprised blood. The chain links TRBV18 to TRBJ1-1, with TRBD1 matching 8 bases. In DNA form, the CDR3 reads TGTGCCAGCTCGTACACCGGGACAGGTGAAAACACTGAAGCTTTCTTT. Protein sequence: CASSYTGTGENTEAFF.